Each of the 6 T cell receptor beta chains below was sequenced from the same sample in a study of blood T cell repertoires in COVID-19. Profiled with immunoSEQ multiplex PCR; TCRdb holds only in-frame clones, not every one. The repertoire includes 250,000 to 300,000 clones, roughly 90% of them detected once, and around 0.78% sits in the top ten. The sequenced sample was peripheral blood. Receptors originate from a woman between 25 and 40 years old with acute or convalescent COVID-19.

The rearrangement links TRBV27 to TRBJ2-2, with D perhaps matching TRBD2 (5 bases). The CDR3 is made up of 16 amino acids. Germline V gene data show CDR1 as MNHEY and CDR2 as SMNVEV (reference sequence). The ends were cut back, 1 base at V and 4 bases at J, with 13 bases in the middle. CDR3 DNA: TGTGCCAGCAGTTTATTATTGGGGAGTCTCACCGGGGAGCTGTTTTTT. Encoded protein: CASSLLLGSLTGELFF.

J is TRBJ2-1 and V is TRBV6-4; 9 bases match TRBD2. The length of the CDR3 is 15 residues. Germline CDR1 is MRHNA and CDR2 is SNTAGT. V gave up 5 bases and J gave up 6 bases; unmatched junction bases: 8. In DNA, the CDR3 is TGTGCCAGCAGTTCCAGGCTAGCGGGATCCAATGAGCAGTTCTTC. It codes for CASSSRLAGSNEQFF.

The chain couples TRBV27 to TRBJ1-2, with a weak D call TRBD1 (5 bases). The V gene lost 2 bases and the J gene lost 4 bases, with 14 bases spanning the gap. This CDR3 has 15 amino acids. Germline CDR1 is MNHEY and CDR2 is SMNVEV (reference sequence). The CDR3 DNA follows: TGTGCCAGCAGTTTAGGGCAGGGACTCTTCTATGGCTACACCTTC. This encodes CASSLGQGLFYGYTF.

The chain employs TRBV12-5 and TRBJ2-4; D might be TRBD2 (5 bases). The V gene's germline CDR1 is LGHNT and CDR2 FRNRAP. The V end was cut by 1 base, the J end by 2 bases, with 15 bases between. The CDR3 has 17 amino acids. CDR3 bases: TGTGCTAGTGGTTTGGACCCCGGAGGTAGGTCCAAAAACATTCAGTACTTC. It specifies CASGLDPGGRSKNIQYF. The variable domain in full, with the rest retrieved from reference TRBV12-5 and TRBJ2-4, is DARVTQTPRHKVTEMGQEVTMRCQPILGHNTVFWYRQTMMQGLELLAYFRNRAPLDDSGMPKDRFSAEMPDATLATLKIQPSEPRDSAVYFCASGLDPGGRSKNIQYFGAGTRLSVL.

The chain has TRBV25-1 and TRBJ1-1, with D maybe TRBD1 (5 bases). Germline values: CDR1 MGHDK, CDR2 SYGVNS. The CDR3 contains 11 residues. With 2 bases removed from V and 10 bases from J, the gap between germline ends came to 8 bases. CDR3 nucleotide sequence: TGTGCCAGCAGTGAAGGGGGGGTAGCTTTCTTT. Residues: CASSEGGVAFF.

The chain links TRBV27 to TRBJ2-1, with 7 bases fitting TRBD1. The CDR3 covers 13 residues. Losses at the gene ends were 5 bases for V and 9 bases for J; bases not matched to a gene: 7. Germline V lookup: CDR1 MNHEY, CDR2 SMNVEV (reference sequence). This chain's CDR3 is CASSRGTVSEQFF. Here the CDR3 DNA reads TGTGCCAGCAGTCGAGGGACAGTTAGTGAGCAGTTCTTC.